This TCR beta chain was found in a study of control samples from healthy donors and cancer patients. Profiling relied on immunoSEQ multiplex PCR, and the TCRdb table lists in-frame clones only, not all of them. The sample contains over 200,000 clones, roughly 80% of which appear only once. V shed 6 bases and J shed 4 bases, with 15 bases lying between them. This CDR3 has 14 amino acids. CDR1 is LGHNT and CDR2 is FRNRAP in the germline V gene. The J gene is TRBJ1-2, the V gene TRBV12-5, with TRBD1 as a possible D gene (6 bases). The TCR originated in a woman aged 60-75 years with lung cancer. Sequences were obtained from PBMCs. CDR3 amino acids: CASGVRGGFYGYTF. The CDR3 coding sequence is TGTGCTAGTGGAGTAAGAGGGGGGTTCTATGGCTACACCTTC. The whole variable domain, filled in from reference TRBV12-5 and TRBJ1-2, reads DARVTQTPRHKVTEMGQEVTMRCQPILGHNTVFWYRQTMMQGLELLAYFRNRAPLDDSGMPKDRFSAEMPDATLATLKIQPSEPRDSAVYFCASGVRGGFYGYTFGSGTRLTVV.